Below are 10 T cell receptor beta chains sequenced from a single sample in a study of cytomegalovirus exposure and HLA in healthy donors. Primers: 60 Vbeta forward and 13 Jbeta reverse. Sequencing was performed with immunoSEQ multiplex PCR; in TCRdb, only in-frame clones are kept and a portion is missing. In the table there are about 130,000 clones, about 83% of which are singletons. The material sequenced was PBMCs. Receptors originate from a woman aged 40 to 49 in good health and CMV-seropositive.

This chain uses TRBV5-1 with TRBJ1-1, with unresolved D. Trimming took off 4 bases at V and 1 base at J, with 8 bases between the two ends. Germline V CDR1 and CDR2: SGHRS, YFSETQ. There are 13 residues in the CDR3. In DNA form, the CDR3 reads TGCGCCAGCAGCCAAACAGAGAACACTGAAGCTTTCTTT. It specifies CASSQTENTEAFF.

In nucleotides, the CDR3 is TGTGCCAGCAGCCACCGGACAGGGTACCAAGAGACCCAGTACTTC. This sequence encodes CASSHRTGYQETQYF. The chain recombines TRBV14 with TRBJ2-5; 8 nucleotides align to TRBD1. Germline assignment: CDR1 SGHDN and CDR2 FVKESK. V shed 3 bases, J shed 0 bases, and the junction held 3 bases outside the gene matches. This CDR3 is 15 amino acids long.

This clone was seen just once. V gene TRBV10-2 combines with J gene TRBJ2-5; TRBD1 matches at 7 bases. The CDR3 totals 16 residues. The V segment lost 3 bases and the J segment 4 bases; nucleotides outside the gene matches: 11. Germline lookup yields CDR1 WSHSY and CDR2 SAAADI. The CDR3 DNA is TGCGCCAGCAGTGACCCAGGACAGGCGTTACGAGAGACCCAGTACTTC. This encodes CASSDPGQALRETQYF.

This chain joins TRBV5-1 and TRBJ2-7; 9 bases match TRBD2. The CDR3 sequence is 15 residues long. V lost 7 bases, J lost 5 bases, and 13 bases stayed unmatched. CDR1 is SGHRS, CDR2 YFSETQ, per germline. The DNA for the CDR3 is TGCGCCAGCGAAGCGACACCGGGACTAGCAAACGAGCAGTACTTC. This codes for CASEATPGLANEQYF.

The chain employs TRBV6-5 and TRBJ2-1; possibly TRBD2 for D (6 bases). Germline V gene data show CDR1 as MNHEY and CDR2 as SVGAGI. V was pared by 10 bases and J by 2 bases, with 12 bases between. The CDR3 runs 13 residues. CDR3 nucleotide sequence: TGTGCCACCCCGGGACTGGCCTACAATGAGCAGTTCTTC. As protein: CATPGLAYNEQFF.

The chain links TRBV6-1 to TRBJ2-7, with 8 nucleotides matching TRBD2. The V gene end was trimmed by 6 bases and the J gene end by 6 bases; junction bases not matched to a gene: 10. This CDR3 comprises 14 residues. Germline assignment: CDR1 MNHNS and CDR2 SASEGT. In DNA form, the CDR3 reads TGTGCCAGCAGATTAGCGGGAACCCCCTGCGAGCAGTACTTC. Residues: CASRLAGTPCEQYF.

The chain combines TRBV11-3 with TRBJ1-1; TRBD1 aligns across 7 bases. Germline V gene data show CDR1 as SGHNT and CDR2 as YENEEA. With V trimmed by 5 bases and J by 4 bases, 4 bases remained unmatched. This CDR3 comprises 13 residues. The CDR3, as DNA: TGTGCCAGCAGCGTACAGGGGAGCACTGAAGCTTTCTTT. Amino acid sequence: CASSVQGSTEAFF.

The CDR3 here is CASSLVMGQNSPLHF. CDR3 DNA: TGCGCCAGCAGCTTGGTAATGGGGCAGAACTCACCCCTCCACTTT. The chain joins TRBV5-1 to TRBJ1-6; D might be TRBD1 (5 bases). The germline V gene has CDR1 SGHRS and CDR2 YFSETQ. V was pared by 0 bases and J by 10 bases, with 14 bases between. The CDR3 contains 15 residues.

The rearrangement uses TRBV6-5 and TRBJ2-7; 8 bases match TRBD1. The germline V gene encodes CDR1 MNHEY and CDR2 SVGAGI. This CDR3 spans 15 amino acids. V lost 0 bases, J lost 5 bases, and 6 bases stayed unmatched. The CDR3 DNA follows: TGTGCCAGCAGTTACTCCGGACAGGGTTTTCACGAGCAGTACTTC. This sequence encodes CASSYSGQGFHEQYF.

This rearrangement joins TRBV6-5 to TRBJ1-1; D is uncertain. This CDR3 region has 11 residues. Germline CDR1 reads MNHEY; CDR2 reads SVGAGI. Trimming took 4 bases from V and 7 from J, leaving 7 bases between them. The CDR3 here is CASSSPSEAFF. The CDR3 DNA reads TGTGCCAGCAGTTCACCTAGTGAAGCTTTCTTT.